This T cell receptor beta chain derives from a study of tumor-infiltrating lymphocytes in localized non-small cell lung cancer. About the study: Each patient gave resected tumor and non-adjacent uninvolved lung tissue. Study observations and caveats: Technical variation could not be separated from intratumor heterogeneity here. IM1 and IM2 tumors showed no difference in T-cell fraction.

This CDR3 comprises 16 residues. V dropped 3 bases and J dropped 0 bases, with 14 bases sitting between them. Germline CDR1 SNHLY, CDR2 FYNNEI. Profiling relied on immunoSEQ multiplex PCR, and the TCRdb table lists in-frame clones only, not all of them. The sample has over 10,000 clones; around four fifths are singletons. Concerning this clone itself: Its antigen remains unidentified.

Specimen: uninvolved lung tissue not adjacent to the tumor. The TCR was taken from a human donor with non-small cell lung cancer. The rearrangement links TRBV2 to TRBJ1-1, with D unclear. The CDR3 loop is CASSDRGLGMNTEAFF. CDR3 DNA sequence: TGTGCCAGCAGTGACAGAGGGTTGGGCATGAACACTGAAGCTTTCTTT.